The 7 T cell receptor beta chains below come from one sample, sequenced in a study of shared clonotypes between healthy human individuals. Only in-frame clones appear in the TCRdb table, and some are missing; sequencing was by immunoSEQ multiplex PCR. The data contain nearly 500,000 clones, about three quarters of them singletons. What was sequenced was PBMCs. These receptors came from a woman between 35 and 50 years old in good health. Some clones in this sample may be carry-over from other donors' samples.

The gene calls are TRBV30 and TRBJ1-2; no definite D call. Germline CDR1 reads GTSNPN; CDR2 reads SVGIG (reference sequence). The length of the CDR3 is 12 residues. V lost 7 bases and J 0 bases, leaving 9 bases between the germline ends. The CDR3: CASQRSNYGYTF. The CDR3 DNA is TGTGCCTCCCAACGGTCTAACTATGGCTACACCTTC.

About this clone: The likely explanation is a read error, given a far larger clone one base away. The chain is built from TRBV7-9 and TRBJ2-5; 9 positions match TRBD1. This CDR3 comprises 14 residues. The V gene end was trimmed by 4 bases and the J gene end by 5 bases; junction bases not matched to a gene: 5. Per germline, CDR1 SEHNR and CDR2 FQNEAQ (reference sequence). This CDR3 reads CASSSTTGGETQYF. DNA of the CDR3: TGTGCCAGCAGCTCCACCACAGGGGGCGAGACCCAGTACTTC.

The chain recombines TRBV19 with TRBJ2-7, with 7 bases fitting TRBD2. V was clipped by 4 bases and J by 1 base; unmatched bases: 10. In germline, CDR1 is LNHDA, CDR2 SQIVND (reference sequence). The CDR3 is made up of 16 amino acids. CDR3 sequence reads: CASSTPLGGTSYEQYF. CDR3 DNA: TGTGCCAGTAGTACCCCTCTGGGGGGGACTTCCTACGAGCAGTACTTC.

This chain connects TRBV7-2 to TRBJ2-6; D uncertain. This CDR3 contains 16 residues. V lost 1 base to trimming and J lost 0 bases, with 7 bases between them. In germline, CDR1 is SGHTA, CDR2 FQGNSA. The CDR3 region is CASSLGTYSGANVLTF. The DNA of the CDR3 is TGTGCCAGCAGCTTAGGTACCTACTCTGGGGCCAACGTCCTGACTTTC.

This clone was observed once. The chain carries TRBV28 and TRBJ2-5, with 9 nucleotides matching TRBD1. Germline V gene data show CDR1 as MDHEN and CDR2 as SYDVKM. V lost 2 bases, J lost 6 bases, and 10 bases stayed unmatched. This CDR3 comprises 16 residues. The CDR3 DNA reads as TGTGCCAGCAGTTTACCCCTCAGACAGGGGGGTAAGACCCAGTACTTC. Its translation is CASSLPLRQGGKTQYF.

The chain combines TRBV7-9 with TRBJ2-1; D gene uncertain. Trimming left V 4 bases short and J 7 bases short, with 11 bases between. CDR3 length equals 13 residues. The V gene's germline CDR1 is SEHNR and CDR2 FQNEAQ (reference sequence). The DNA of the CDR3 is TGTGCCAGCAGCTCACCTTCCGCGAATGAGCAGTTCTTC. Translating gives CASSSPSANEQFF.

This clone showed up just a few times. V is TRBV19 and J is TRBJ2-3; D remains unclear. The CDR3 spans 16 residues. Trimming stripped 1 base from V and 0 bases from J, with 11 bases between. Germline V gene sequence: CDR1 LNHDA, CDR2 SQIVND (reference sequence). In DNA, the CDR3 is TGTGCCAGTAGTATAGGATGGCAGCCCAGCACAGATACGCAGTATTTT. Protein product: CASSIGWQPSTDTQYF.